This T cell receptor (beta chain) was sequenced during a study of shared T cell receptors in the human thymus. The method was immunoSEQ multiplex PCR; TCRdb's version includes in-frame clones alone and lacks a portion of them. The sample lists roughly 500,000 clones, about four fifths seen once, with approximately 0.013% in the top ten. CDR3 length equals 21 residues. CDR1 and CDR2 (germline): LGHNA, YSLEER. V dropped 2 bases and J dropped 3; count of bases not matched to a gene: 16. A further study also used this sample, focusing on human thymus T cells. According to that study: Infants, healthy and Finnish, who were having corrective surgery for congenital heart defects served as donors. Thymic tissue was derived from resections collected during corrective heart surgery. V and J gene usage appeared biased in thymic and blood repertoires. Unrelated individuals were reported by related research to share highly overlapping thymic repertoires.

The specimen was thymocytes. The TCR comes from a boy under three years old with a congenital heart defect. This chain connects TRBV4-3 to TRBJ2-1, with 13 bases fitting TRBD2. The CDR3 nucleotides are TGCGCCAGCAGCCAACAAGGTTCCAAGACCGGGACTAGCGGGGACTACAATGAGCAGTTCTTC. Protein product: CASSQQGSKTGTSGDYNEQFF.